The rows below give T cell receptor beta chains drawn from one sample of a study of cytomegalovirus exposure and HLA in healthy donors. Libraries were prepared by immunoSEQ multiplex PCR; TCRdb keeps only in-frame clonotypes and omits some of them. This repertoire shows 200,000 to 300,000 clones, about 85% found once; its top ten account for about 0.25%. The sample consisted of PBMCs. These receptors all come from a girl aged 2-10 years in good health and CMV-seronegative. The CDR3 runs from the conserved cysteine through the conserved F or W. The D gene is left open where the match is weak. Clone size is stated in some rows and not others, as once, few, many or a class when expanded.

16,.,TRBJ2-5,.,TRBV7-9,CASSLPNLALQETQYF,TGTGCCAGCAGCCTCCCCAACCTAGCGCTTCAAGAGACCCAGTACTTC
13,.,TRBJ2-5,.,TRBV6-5,CASSGTEVREQYF,TGTGCCAGCAGTGGGACGGAAGTACGGGAGCAGTACTTC
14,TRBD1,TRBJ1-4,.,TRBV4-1,CASSHRDSNEKLFF,TGCGCCAGCAGCCACCGGGACAGCAACGAAAAACTGTTTTTT
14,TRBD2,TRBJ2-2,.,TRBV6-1,CAGRGGGNTGELFF,TGTGCCGGCCGGGGGGGCGGGAACACCGGGGAGCTGTTTTTT
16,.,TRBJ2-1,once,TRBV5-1,CASSLALASSYNEQFF,TGCGCCAGCAGCTTGGCGTTAGCGAGCTCCTACAATGAGCAGTTCTTC
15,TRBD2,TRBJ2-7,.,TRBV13,CASSPGTRNSYEQYF,TGTGCCAGCAGCCCCGGGACTAGAAACAGCTACGAGCAGTACTTC
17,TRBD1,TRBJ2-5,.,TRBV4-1,CASSQELTKGARETQYF,TGCGCCAGCAGCCAAGAGCTGACCAAGGGGGCGAGGGAGACCCAGTACTTC
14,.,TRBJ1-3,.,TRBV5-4,CASSPPGVGNTIYF,TGTGCCAGCAGCCCCCCAGGGGTTGGAAACACCATATATTTT
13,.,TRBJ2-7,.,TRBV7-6,CASSLSRLSEQYF,TGTGCCAGCAGCCTATCAAGACTATCCGAGCAGTACTTC
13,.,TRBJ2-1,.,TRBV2,CASSAQLLRGQFF,TGTGCCAGCAGTGCTCAGCTCCTTCGGGGGCAGTTCTTC
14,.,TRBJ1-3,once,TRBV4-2,CASSRSGDGNTIYF,TGTGCCAGCAGCCGCTCAGGCGATGGAAACACCATATATTTT
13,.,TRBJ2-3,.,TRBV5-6,CASSPIRTDTQYF,TGTGCCAGCAGCCCTATCCGCACAGATACGCAGTATTTT
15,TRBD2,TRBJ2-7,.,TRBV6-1,CASSRTSGRIYEQYF,TGTGCCAGCAGTCGGACTAGCGGGAGGATCTACGAGCAGTACTTC
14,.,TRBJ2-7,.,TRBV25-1,CASRPTGHPYEQYF,TGTGCCAGCAGACCGACAGGTCACCCCTACGAGCAGTACTTC
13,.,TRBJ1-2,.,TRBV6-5,CASRSQGIYGYTF,TGTGCCAGCAGATCACAGGGAATCTATGGCTACACCTTC
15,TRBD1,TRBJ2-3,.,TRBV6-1,CASRRRQGSTDTQYF,TGTGCCAGCAGAAGAAGACAGGGGAGCACAGATACGCAGTATTTT